The 16 T cell receptor beta chains reported below all come from one sample, sequenced in a study of T cells in localized non-small cell lung cancer. Assay: immunoSEQ multiplex PCR; the TCRdb copy retains only in-frame clones and omits some. The repertoire includes 26,000 or so clones, around nine tenths of them detected once, and roughly an eighth sits in the top ten. The specimen was peripheral blood, collected before any cancer treatment. The receptors here all came from a female donor of 60 years or more with stage II squamous cell lung carcinoma.

The V and J genes are TRBV14 and TRBJ2-1; D gene uncertain. The CDR3 runs to 12 residues. V was shortened by 0 bases and J by 7 bases, with 4 bases between the two germline ends. Germline CDR1 reads SGHDN; CDR2 reads FVKESK. CDR3 nucleotides: TGTGCCAGCAGCCAAGATTGGAATGAGCAGTTCTTC. As protein: CASSQDWNEQFF.

The chain uses TRBV11-3 and TRBJ2-3; 12 nucleotides align to TRBD2. The junction had 5 bases not matched to a gene; V was cut back by 2 bases and J by 5 bases. The CDR3 sequence is 16 residues long. Germline CDR1 SGHNT, CDR2 YENEEA. CDR3: CASSLRTSGEKDTQYF. The CDR3, as DNA: TGTGCCAGCAGCTTACGGACTAGCGGGGAGAAAGATACGCAGTATTTT.

The rearrangement uses TRBV15 and TRBJ2-7; D is perhaps TRBD1 or TRBD2 (5 bases each). The V gene lost 1 base and the J gene lost 6 bases, with 10 bases spanning the gap. The CDR3 covers 13 residues. In germline, CDR1 is LNHNV, CDR2 YYDKDF (reference sequence). For the CDR3, the DNA is TGTGCCACCAGCAGAGGGCCTGGGGGCGAGCAGTACTTC. Amino acid sequence: CATSRGPGGEQYF.

The chain is built from TRBV28 and TRBJ1-1; D not certain. Trimming cost V 0 bases and J 1 base, with 9 bases left between them. The CDR3 length is 15 residues. CDR1 and CDR2 (germline): MDHEN, SYDVKM. CDR3 loop: CASSLWTQANTEAFF. CDR3 DNA sequence: TGTGCCAGCAGTTTATGGACACAAGCGAACACTGAAGCTTTCTTT.

The chain carries TRBV28 and TRBJ2-3, with 9 nucleotides matching TRBD1. V gave up 5 bases and J gave up 5 bases; unmatched junction bases: 8. The CDR3 spans 15 residues. The germline V gene encodes CDR1 MDHEN and CDR2 SYDVKM. CDR3 sequence reads: CASSPPGTGRDTQYF. The CDR3 nucleotides read TGTGCCAGCAGTCCACCCGGGACAGGGCGAGATACGCAGTATTTT.

V gene TRBV25-1 combines with J gene TRBJ2-2; 9 nucleotides agree with TRBD1. The germline CDR1 and CDR2 sequences are MGHDK and SYGVNS. After removal of 8 bases from V and 3 bases from J, the junction contained 4 bases not matched to a gene. The CDR3 totals 14 residues. Written as DNA, the CDR3 is TGTGCCAGCTCCTACAGGGGGCACACCGGGGAGCTGTTTTTT. It yields the protein CASSYRGHTGELFF.

The V and J genes are TRBV11-2 and TRBJ2-7; 9 bases align to TRBD2. V shed 1 base, J shed 4 bases, and the junction held 11 bases outside the gene matches. CDR3 length: 17 residues. The germline V gene encodes CDR1 SGHAT and CDR2 FQNNGV. The CDR3 sequence: CASSLGLLVTSGYEQYF. CDR3 DNA: TGTGCCAGCAGCTTAGGGCTGCTCGTGACTAGCGGATACGAGCAGTACTTC.

This rearrangement joins TRBV9 to TRBJ1-1, with D unclear. The V gene's germline CDR1 is SGDLS and CDR2 YYNGEE. The V end was cut by 0 bases, the J end by 5 bases, with 11 bases between. The CDR3 runs 14 residues. The CDR3: CASSVEPSATEAFF. In nucleotides, the CDR3 is TGTGCCAGCAGCGTAGAGCCCTCGGCGACTGAAGCTTTCTTT.

This clone was found once. The chain joins TRBV28 to TRBJ1-2; D is unclear. The ends were cut back, 2 bases at V and 3 bases at J, with 7 bases in the middle. The germline V gene has CDR1 MDHEN and CDR2 SYDVKM. The CDR3 extends over 13 amino acids. CDR3 in DNA: TGTGCCAGCAGTTTAAAACGCGACTATGGCTACACCTTC. Translation: CASSLKRDYGYTF.

The chain uses TRBV5-1 and TRBJ2-3; the D is unclear. Trimming removed 5 bases from V and 0 bases from J, with 10 bases in between. Germline V gene sequence: CDR1 SGHRS, CDR2 YFSETQ. This CDR3 comprises 14 residues. Written as DNA, the CDR3 is TGCGCCAGCAGGTCGGCGGAGAGCACAGATACGCAGTATTTT. As protein: CASRSAESTDTQYF.

This clone was recorded only once. V and J are TRBV30 and TRBJ2-2; D unresolved. Germline CDR1 is GTSNPN and CDR2 is SVGIG (reference sequence). The CDR3 covers 13 residues. Trimming stripped 7 bases from V and 4 bases from J, with 13 bases between. The CDR3 region has the DNA TGTGCCTATCCAACCCTGGGCACCGGGGAGCTGTTTTTT. It codes for CAYPTLGTGELFF.

The V and J genes are TRBV9 and TRBJ2-5, with 8 bases aligning to TRBD2. Unmatched junction bases numbered 12, after V lost 0 bases and J lost 5 bases. The CDR3 has 17 amino acids. Germline V gives CDR1 SGDLS, CDR2 YYNGEE. The CDR3 bases are TGTGCCAGCAGCGTAGGAGGGGAAGCGGGGGTAAGGGAGACCCAGTACTTC. It encodes CASSVGGEAGVRETQYF.

This chain joins TRBV7-9 and TRBJ1-1; 9 positions match TRBD1. The V segment lost 2 bases and the J segment 1 base; nucleotides outside the gene matches: 14. The CDR3 has 19 amino acids. Germline CDR1 and CDR2: SEHNR and FQNEAQ (reference sequence). The CDR3 sequence is CASSLLGQGNRGGNTEAFF. DNA for the CDR3: TGTGCCAGCAGCTTACTGGGACAGGGCAATCGGGGAGGGAACACTGAAGCTTTCTTT. The variable domain in full, with the rest retrieved from reference TRBV7-9 and TRBJ1-1, is DTGVSQNPRHKITKRGQNVTFRCDPISEHNRLYWYRQTLGQGPEFLTYFQNEAQLEKSRLLSDRFSAERPKGSFSTLEIQRTEQGDSAMYLCASSLLGQGNRGGNTEAFFGQGTRLTVV.

V usage is TRBV7-2 and J usage is TRBJ2-7, with 9 bases lining up with TRBD2. V dropped 0 bases and J dropped 4; count of bases not matched to a gene: 10. The germline CDR1 and CDR2 sequences are SGHTA and FQGNSA. The CDR3 is 17 amino acids. The CDR3 DNA reads TGTGCCAGCAGCTTAGCTGTGGCGGGGGGGCAGGGGTACGAGCAGTACTTC. This gives the protein CASSLAVAGGQGYEQYF.

The chain recombines TRBV9 with TRBJ2-5; weak D call: TRBD1 (6 bases). The J call may be mistaken, given a closer DNA end match to TRBJ2-7. The V gene's germline CDR1 is SGDLS and CDR2 YYNGEE. The CDR3 is 15 residues long. The CDR3 is CASSPEGGDSYEQYF. The CDR3 DNA follows: TGTGCCAGCAGCCCCGAAGGGGGTGACTCCTACGAGCAGTACTTC.

The CDR3 DNA sequence: TGTGCCAGCAGCTGGCCCAGAGTTAATGAAAAACTGTTTTTT. It specifies CASSWPRVNEKLFF. V and J are TRBV7-9 and TRBJ1-4; no reliable D call. Deletions cut 4 bases from V and 4 bases from J, with 10 bases between. The CDR3 is 14 amino acids. Germline CDR1 is SEHNR and CDR2 is FQNEAQ (reference sequence).